What follows are 28 T cell receptor beta chains derived from one specimen sequenced in a study of human T cells and chemical hapten exposure. TCRdb fed the RACE reads into MiXCR, producing one record per CDR3 protein. The sample carries about 120,000 distinct CDR3 sequences, approximately 10% recorded once. Sample time point: patch test 3, about 24 weeks after DPC sensitization. The treatment denotes: therapeutic diphenylcyclopropenone sensitization with weekly scalp DPC. Specimen: whole blood, collected in connection with sensitization to the hapten diphenylcyclopropenone (DPC). The receptors here all came from a woman aged 50 to 65 with alopecia areata. Some clones in this sample may be carry-over from other donors' samples.

This clonotype was counted ten times or more. CDR3 nucleotide sequence: TGTGCCAGCAGTTCTACACCGAACATTCAGTACTTC. It specifies CASSSTPNIQYF. This chain joins TRBV6-6 and TRBJ2-4; D ambiguous. This CDR3 is built from 12 residues. Germline CDR1 is MNHNY and CDR2 is SVGAGI (reference sequence). With 4 bases removed from V and 7 bases from J, the gap between germline ends came to 8 bases.

The chain has TRBV29-1 and TRBJ1-2; 10 positions agree with TRBD1. CDR1 SQVTM and CDR2 ANQGSEA come from the germline V gene. The CDR3 consists of 12 residues. V was pared by 3 bases and J by 6 bases, with 1 base of the junction left unmatched. The CDR3 DNA follows: TGCAGCGTTGAGGGACAGGGGAATGGCTACACCTTC. It encodes CSVEGQGNGYTF.

About this clonotype itself: This sequence may be a read error, since a much larger clone differs from it by one base. As the CDR3 is not closed by the conserved phenylalanine or tryptophan, this likely results from a read error. This chain uses TRBV29-1 with TRBJ2-7; 8 nucleotides match TRBD2. This CDR3 has 16 residues. Trimming at V came to 0 bases and at J to 1 base, leaving 8 bases not matched to a gene. Germline assignment: CDR1 SQVTM and CDR2 ANQGSEA. CDR3 protein: CSVEDIGGVNSYEQYY. The CDR3 region has the DNA TGCAGCGTTGAAGACATCGGGGGGGTAAATTCCTACGAGCAGTACTAC.

This clonotype was recorded only once. CDR3 residues: CAWSVGGAYNEQFF. The CDR3 DNA follows: TGTGCCTGGAGTGTGGGCGGAGCTTACAATGAGCAGTTCTTC. V and J are TRBV30 and TRBJ2-1; no definite D call. V gave up 0 bases and J gave up 4 bases, with 10 bases separating them. CDR3 length: 14 amino acids. The V gene's germline CDR1 is GTSNPN and CDR2 SVGIG (reference sequence).

The sample holds a few counts of this clonotype. V usage is TRBV28 and J usage is TRBJ1-3; D perhaps matches TRBD1 (6 bases). The CDR3 is 15 amino acids. The V end lost 6 bases, the J end lost 4 bases, and 16 bases lay between the germline ends. Germline lookup yields CDR1 MDHEN and CDR2 SYDVKM. CDR3 protein: CASRHSTGAGNTIYF. The DNA of the CDR3 is TGTGCCAGCAGACACTCGACAGGAGCCGGAAACACCATATATTTT.

The chain links TRBV2 to TRBJ1-2; D gene uncertain. Germline V lookup: CDR1 SNHLY, CDR2 FYNNEI. The CDR3 consists of 15 residues. V shed 8 bases and J shed 2 bases, with 18 bases lying between them. Here the CDR3 reads CASQGSLKGNYGYTF. As DNA, the CDR3 is TGTGCCAGCCAAGGATCCCTCAAAGGGAACTATGGCTACACCTTC.

The chain recombines TRBV10-3 with TRBJ1-6, with D unclear. Germline CDR1 reads ENHRY; CDR2 reads SYGVKD. The V gene lost 4 bases and the J gene lost 7 bases, with 14 bases spanning the gap. The CDR3 covers 15 residues. CDR3 loop: CAISGSGLGNSPLHF. DNA of the CDR3: TGTGCCATCAGTGGATCGGGGTTGGGAAATTCACCCCTCCACTTT.

The table lists this clonotype with a few counts. V is TRBV5-1 and J is TRBJ2-7, with 13 bases matching TRBD2. The junction had 7 bases not matched to a gene; V was cut back by 4 bases and J by 3 bases. Per the germline V gene, CDR1 is SGHRS and CDR2 is YFSETQ. This CDR3 contains 16 residues. The CDR3 reads CASSPGLAGVLYEQYF. DNA of the CDR3: TGCGCCAGCAGCCCCGGACTAGCGGGGGTCCTCTACGAGCAGTACTTC.

This clonotype has more than one count but fewer than ten. The genes are TRBV4-2 and TRBJ2-7; 9 nucleotides align to TRBD2. With V trimmed by 1 base and J by 3 bases, 4 bases remained unmatched. CDR1 LGHNA and CDR2 YNFKEQ come from the germline V gene. This CDR3 region has 15 residues. CDR3 bases: TGTGCCAGCAGCCAAGCAAGTAGCGGGGGCTACGAGCAGTACTTC. Translated, it gives CASSQASSGGYEQYF.

This clonotype was detected ten times or more. CDR3 protein: CASSSTGQGFVGANVLTF. CDR3 nucleotide sequence: TGTGCCAGCAGCTCTACTGGACAGGGTTTTGTGGGGGCCAACGTCCTGACTTTC. V usage is TRBV11-2 and J usage is TRBJ2-6; 8 bases line up with TRBD1. The CDR3 runs to 18 residues. V was clipped by 4 bases and J by 4 bases; unmatched bases: 12. Germline CDR1 is SGHAT and CDR2 is FQNNGV.

A few counts support this clonotype. CDR3 loop: CASSLGLGDRAYEQYF. The CDR3 DNA reads TGTGCCAGCAGTTTAGGACTGGGGGACAGAGCCTACGAGCAGTACTTC. The rearrangement joins TRBV27 to TRBJ2-7; 7 bases match TRBD1. Germline CDR1 reads MNHEY; CDR2 reads SMNVEV (reference sequence). This CDR3 comprises 16 residues. Trimming at V came to 2 bases and at J to 2 bases, leaving 9 bases not matched to a gene.

The table lists this clonotype with many counts. CDR3 sequence reads: CASSHTGDREAFF. The CDR3 coding sequence is TGCGCCAGCAGCCACACGGGGGACAGGGAAGCTTTCTTT. The chain has TRBV4-1 and TRBJ1-1, with 8 nucleotides matching TRBD1. CDR1 and CDR2 from the germline V gene are MGHRA and YSYEKL. The CDR3 covers 13 residues. V shed 3 bases and J 8 bases; nucleotides not matched to a gene: 5.

The sample holds a few counts of this clonotype. The rearrangement uses TRBV6-1 and TRBJ2-7; D possibly corresponds to TRBD2 (6 bases). Trimming cost V 8 bases and J 2 bases, with 16 bases left between them. This CDR3 comprises 14 residues. The germline V gene encodes CDR1 MNHNS and CDR2 SASEGT. Here the CDR3 DNA reads TGTGCCAGCGGGAGCCAGGAGGGAACCTACGAGCAGTACTTC. Protein sequence: CASGSQEGTYEQYF.

This chain connects TRBV29-1 to TRBJ1-3, with D perhaps TRBD1 (6 bases). The CDR3 loop spans 14 amino acids. Germline lookup yields CDR1 SQVTM and CDR2 ANQGSEA. The V end was cut by 7 bases, the J end by 0 bases, with 13 bases between. CDR3 DNA sequence: TGCAGCGGTACGGAGGGGGGCTCTGGAAACACCATATATTTT. This gives the protein CSGTEGGSGNTIYF.

This clonotype has just a few counts. CDR3 loop: CASRGVPGQGYEQYF. The CDR3 coding sequence is TGTGCCAGCAGAGGCGTTCCGGGACAGGGGTACGAGCAGTACTTC. The chain joins TRBV6-1 to TRBJ2-7; 10 bases agree with TRBD1. The germline V gene encodes CDR1 MNHNS and CDR2 SASEGT. This CDR3 region has 15 residues. V gave up 6 bases and J gave up 4 bases; unmatched junction bases: 9.

The rearrangement uses TRBV3-1 and TRBJ2-1; the D gene is possibly TRBD1 (6 bases). CDR1 LGHDT and CDR2 YNNKEL come from the germline V gene (reference sequence). The CDR3 is 16 residues long. Trimming removed 1 base from V and 6 bases from J, with 16 bases in between. CDR3 nucleotide sequence: TGTGCCAGCAGCCAAGTATCCCAGGGGAAGGCCAATGAGCAGTTCTTC. It yields the protein CASSQVSQGKANEQFF.

In its sample, this clonotype was seen a few times. CDR3 sequence reads: CASSEGAGRAFF. DNA of the CDR3: TGTGCCAGCAGTGAAGGGGCAGGGCGGGCTTTCTTT. V is TRBV2 and J is TRBJ1-1; maybe TRBD1 (5 bases). CDR1 SNHLY and CDR2 FYNNEI come from the germline V gene. The germline V and J ends were trimmed by 1 base and 11 bases, with 11 bases remaining between them. The CDR3 spans 12 residues.

The J gene is TRBJ1-5, the V gene TRBV27; 7 nucleotides align to TRBD1. V was clipped by 1 base and J by 6 bases; unmatched bases: 12. CDR3 length: 17 residues. Germline values: CDR1 MNHEY, CDR2 SMNVEV (reference sequence). CDR3 nucleotides: TGTGCCAGCAGTTTATGGGACAGCTTACGAAAGGGTCAGCCCCAGCATTTT. Translation: CASSLWDSLRKGQPQHF.

This clonotype was observed at least ten times. V usage is TRBV6-5 and J usage is TRBJ2-3; the D gene is possibly TRBD2 (5 bases). Germline CDR1 reads MNHEY; CDR2 reads SVGAGI. V was clipped by 0 bases and J by 4 bases, with 8 bases between them. The CDR3 sequence is 14 residues long. The CDR3, as DNA: TGTGCCAGCAGTTACTCTGTTAGCGCAGATACGCAGTATTTT. It translates to CASSYSVSADTQYF.

The chain uses TRBV6-1 and TRBJ2-1, with unresolved D. Deletions cut 4 bases from V and 8 bases from J, with 12 bases between. CDR3 length equals 13 residues. Germline V gives CDR1 MNHNS, CDR2 SASEGT. The CDR3 DNA sequence: TGTGCCAGCAGTGTCCCCCCCAGCTATGAGCAGTTCTTC. Its translation: CASSVPPSYEQFF.

A few counts support this clonotype. This rearrangement joins TRBV21-1 to TRBJ1-1. TRBV21-1 is listed as a pseudogene. CDR3 length: 15 residues. The chain's CDR3 is CASSKAALMNTEAFF. In nucleotides, the CDR3 is TGTGCCAGCAGCAAAGCGGCCCTAATGAACACTGAAGCTTTCTTT.

The chain couples TRBV13 to TRBJ2-1; possibly TRBD2 for D (7 bases). The CDR3 length is 14 residues. V lost 8 bases and J 8 bases, leaving 19 bases between the germline ends. Germline CDR1 reads PRHDT; CDR2 reads FYEKMQ (reference sequence). The CDR3 DNA reads TGTGCCAGCTTCGTCCGGGGGGCAATGCATGAGCAGTTCTTC. Its translation is CASFVRGAMHEQFF.

This clonotype was counted between two and nine times. The rearrangement joins TRBV27 to TRBJ1-5; D call uncertain. The length of the CDR3 is 13 residues. CDR1 and CDR2 from the germline V gene are MNHEY and SMNVEV (reference sequence). With 0 bases removed from V and 4 bases from J, the gap between germline ends came to 4 bases. The CDR3 sequence: CASSLSDNQPQHF. CDR3 sequence (DNA): TGTGCCAGCAGTTTATCGGATAATCAGCCCCAGCATTTT.

The table lists this clonotype with a few counts. This chain links TRBV10-3 with TRBJ1-3; D gene ambiguous. With 8 bases removed from V and 0 bases from J, the gap between germline ends came to 8 bases. The CDR3 is made up of 13 amino acids. Germline CDR1 reads ENHRY; CDR2 reads SYGVKD. The CDR3 bases are TGTGCCATCGGTGCAATCTCTGGAAACACCATATATTTT. Translated: CAIGAISGNTIYF.

Turning to this clonotype: A read error may account for a junction end that differs from germline. The chain joins TRBV5-1 to TRBJ2-7; TRBD2 is a possible D gene (7 bases). The length of the CDR3 is 18 residues. The V gene's germline CDR1 is SGHRS and CDR2 YFSETQ. The CDR3, as DNA: TGCGCCAGCAGCTTGCGGGGGGCAACGGTCCTGAGGTCGTACGGGCAGTACTTC. It codes for CASSLRGATVLRSYGQYF. Full variable domain (rest looked up from reference TRBV5-1 and TRBJ2-7): KAGVTQTPRYLIKTRGQQVTLSCSPISGHRSVSWYQQTPGQGLQFLFEYFSETQRNKGNFPGRFSGRQFSNSRSEMNVSTLELGDSALYLCASSLRGATVLRSYGQYFGPGTRLTVT.

In this sample, this clonotype turned up a few times. This chain uses TRBV5-1 with TRBJ2-3; D gene unclear. The V end was cut by 0 bases, the J end by 2 bases, with 10 bases between. Per germline, CDR1 SGHRS and CDR2 YFSETQ. The CDR3 consists of 15 residues. The CDR3 loop is CASSLEGRSTDTQYF. The CDR3 DNA sequence: TGCGCCAGCAGCTTGGAGGGCCGCTCCACAGATACGCAGTATTTT.

This clonotype was detected ten times or more. The V call is TRBV12-5, the J call TRBJ1-1; D remains ambiguous. The germline gives CDR1 LGHNT, CDR2 FRNRAP. This CDR3 contains 11 residues. The V end lost 2 bases, the J end lost 5 bases, and 3 bases lay between the germline ends. CDR3 loop: CASGLWTEAFF. CDR3 bases: TGTGCTAGTGGTTTGTGGACTGAAGCTTTCTTT.

Comment on this clonotype: The junction departs from the called germline gene at one end, perhaps through a read error. The CDR3 sequence: CASSDPRDRVNSPLNF. The DNA for the CDR3 is TGTGCCAGCAGTGATCCCCGGGACAGGGTGAACTCACCCCTCAACTTT. V gene TRBV28 combines with J gene TRBJ1-6; 9 bases are a match to TRBD1. CDR3 length: 16 residues. From germline, CDR1 is MDHEN and CDR2 SYDVKM.